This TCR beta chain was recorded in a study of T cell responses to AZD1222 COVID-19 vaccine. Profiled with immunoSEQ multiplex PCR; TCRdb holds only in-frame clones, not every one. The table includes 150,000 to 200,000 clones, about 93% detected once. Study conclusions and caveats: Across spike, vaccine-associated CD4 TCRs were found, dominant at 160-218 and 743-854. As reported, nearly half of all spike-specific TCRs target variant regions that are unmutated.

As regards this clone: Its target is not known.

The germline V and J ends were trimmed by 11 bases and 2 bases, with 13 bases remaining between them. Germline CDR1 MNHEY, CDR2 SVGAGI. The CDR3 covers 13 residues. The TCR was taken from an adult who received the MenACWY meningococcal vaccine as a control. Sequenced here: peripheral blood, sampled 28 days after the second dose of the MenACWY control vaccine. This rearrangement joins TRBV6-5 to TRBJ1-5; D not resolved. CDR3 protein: CAGGTEGNQPQHF. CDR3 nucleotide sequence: TGTGCCGGCGGTACGGAGGGCAATCAGCCCCAGCATTTT.